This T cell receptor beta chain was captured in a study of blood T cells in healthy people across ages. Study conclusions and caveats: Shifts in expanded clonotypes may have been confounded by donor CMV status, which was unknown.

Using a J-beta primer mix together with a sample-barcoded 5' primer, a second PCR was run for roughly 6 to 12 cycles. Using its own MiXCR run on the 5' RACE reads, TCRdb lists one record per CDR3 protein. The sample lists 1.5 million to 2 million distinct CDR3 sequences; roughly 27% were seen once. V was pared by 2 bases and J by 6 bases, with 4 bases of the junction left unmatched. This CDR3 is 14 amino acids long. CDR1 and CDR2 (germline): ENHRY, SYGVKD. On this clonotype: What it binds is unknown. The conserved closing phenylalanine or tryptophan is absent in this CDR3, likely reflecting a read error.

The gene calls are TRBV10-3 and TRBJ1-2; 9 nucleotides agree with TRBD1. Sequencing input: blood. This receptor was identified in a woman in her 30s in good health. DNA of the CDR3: TGTGCCATCAGTGAGGAGACAGGGGGTAATGGCTACACCGTC. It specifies CAISEETGGNGYTV.